The entry below describes one T cell receptor (beta chain). The antigen remains undetermined. V shed 0 bases and J shed 4 bases, with 14 bases lying between them. Germline CDR1 SGDLS, CDR2 YYNGEE. The CDR3 length is 16 residues. The record originates from a study of a mutant IDH1 vaccine in newly diagnosed glioma. Study information: Vaccines were first given 4-6 weeks after radiotherapy alone, or with temozolomide cycles. Treated patients, around 60% male and approximately 38% female, averaged approximately 40 years of age. Receipt of radiotherapy, temozolomide, or both preceded the study, and most received both.

The time point was: week 35, safety follow-up. Topical imiquimod was applied with each vaccine dose, which held 300 ug of mutant IDH1 20-mer peptide. TCRdb's copy holds only in-frame clones and misses some; the assay was immunoSEQ multiplex PCR. Here the sample spans fewer than 45,000 clones, around 87% being singletons. The chain has TRBV9 and TRBJ2-1, with D possibly being TRBD2 (7 bases). The sequence was collected from a man in his forties with glioma. The sample here was PBMCs, taken from a glioma patient whose treatment included an IDH1 peptide vaccine. CDR3 DNA: TGTGCCAGCAGCGTAGATCGGGGGGCGGGTTACAATGAGCAGTTCTTC. Translation: CASSVDRGAGYNEQFF.